The 10 T cell receptor beta chains below were found in one sample sequenced in a study of T cell repertoires in cytomegalovirus infection. MiXCR was run by TCRdb on the reads, yielding one entry per CDR3 protein. Of about 770,000 distinct CDR3 sequences listed, roughly 28% were seen once; the top ten hold around 13%. These receptors have no known antigen. The sequencing used cultured CD8+ T cells from PBMCs, collected from culture after CMV antigen stimulation. Every receptor here comes from a human donor in good health (CMV status not recorded). Some clones in this sample may be carry-over from other donors' samples.

In this sample, this clonotype turned up a few times. This rearrangement joins TRBV6-1 to TRBJ2-5, with 7 bases matching TRBD2. The CDR3 covers 16 residues. Germline CDR1 MNHNS, CDR2 SASEGT. Germline trimming cut 3 bases from V and 5 bases from J; bases unmatched to any gene: 12. CDR3 nucleotides: TGTGCCAGCAGTGACCCTCCCAGCGGGGACTGGGAGACCCAGTACTTC. This encodes CASSDPPSGDWETQYF.

The table lists this clonotype with a few counts. The chain is built from TRBV7-6 and TRBJ1-5; 9 bases align to TRBD1. The V segment lost 4 bases and the J segment 6 bases; nucleotides outside the gene matches: 4. This CDR3 spans 14 amino acids. Germline V gene data show CDR1 as SGHVS and CDR2 as FNYEAQ. The CDR3 DNA reads as TGTGCCAGCAGCTCGGGACAGGGACTTCAGCCCCAGCATTTT. Protein: CASSSGQGLQPQHF.

This clonotype has only a few counts. V usage is TRBV12-5 and J usage is TRBJ1-2, with TRBD1 identical over 9 bases. CDR1 and CDR2 from the germline V gene are LGHNT and FRNRAP. With V trimmed by 5 bases and J by 2 bases, 9 bases remained unmatched. CDR3 length: 16 amino acids. CDR3 sequence: CASGPDLDRGNYGYTF. The DNA for the CDR3 is TGTGCTAGTGGTCCGGACTTGGACAGGGGCAACTATGGCTACACCTTC.

The chain couples TRBV7-2 to TRBJ2-5; weak D call: TRBD2 (6 bases). The germline CDR1 and CDR2 sequences are SGHTA and FQGNSA. CDR3 length equals 16 residues. Trimming removed 1 base from V and 5 bases from J, with 17 bases in between. CDR3 nucleotides: TGTGCCAGCAGCTTAGAATTGACGGGGGAGTGGGAGACCCAGTACTTC. Its protein product is CASSLELTGEWETQYF.

This chain uses TRBV6-1 with TRBJ1-1; possibly TRBD1 for D (5 bases). Looked up from germline, CDR1 is MNHNS and CDR2 is SASEGT. The CDR3 runs to 13 residues. Trimming removed 6 bases at V and 5 bases at J, with 13 bases between. CDR3 region: CASRTRAGTEAFF. The CDR3 nucleotides read TGTGCCAGCAGAACCAGGGCCGGAACTGAAGCTTTCTTT.

With respect to this clonotype: One junction end does not reproduce the germline sequence, and a read error may be involved. V is TRBV5-3 and J is TRBJ2-1; D uncertain. TRBV5-3 belongs to the ORF category, with a function that is uncertain. The CDR3 has 16 residues. As DNA, the CDR3 is TGTGCCAGCAGCTTGACGTGGACCGAGGCCTACAATGAGCAGTTCTTC. Encoded protein: CASSLTWTEAYNEQFF.

This clonotype was seen a handful of times. The V gene is TRBV6-6, the J gene TRBJ1-2; no definite D call. CDR3 size: 15 residues. The germline V and J ends were trimmed by 8 bases and 6 bases, with 22 bases remaining between them. Germline-derived CDR1 and CDR2 are MNHNY and SVGAGI (reference sequence). CDR3 residues: CASLEWGSLPDGYTF. As DNA, the CDR3 is TGTGCCAGCCTGGAGTGGGGATCCCTCCCGGATGGCTACACCTTC.

The chain is built from TRBV11-2 and TRBJ2-3, with D unresolved. The CDR3 length is 15 residues. V was pared by 2 bases and J by 0 bases, with 9 bases between. The germline gives CDR1 SGHAT, CDR2 FQNNGV. DNA for the CDR3: TGTGCCAGCAGCTTAAGGCAACTTAGCACAGATACGCAGTATTTT. This encodes CASSLRQLSTDTQYF.

This clonotype was recorded a few times. The chain carries TRBV7-6 and TRBJ2-3; D is perhaps TRBD2 (6 bases). Germline V gene lookup returns CDR1 SGHVS and CDR2 FNYEAQ. Trimming cost V 4 bases and J 2 bases, with 10 bases left between them. The CDR3 is 14 amino acids. The CDR3 region is CASSWIADTDTQYF. The CDR3 bases are TGTGCCAGCAGCTGGATAGCGGACACAGATACGCAGTATTTT.

V and J are TRBV19 and TRBJ1-1; D possibly corresponds to TRBD1 (5 bases). The CDR3 runs 14 residues. Between the trimmed V and J ends, which lost 8 bases and 1 base, there was a span of 14 bases. Germline lookup yields CDR1 LNHDA and CDR2 SQIVND (reference sequence). This CDR3 reads CASGEGLPNTEAFF. CDR3 in DNA: TGTGCCAGTGGAGAGGGACTTCCGAACACTGAAGCTTTCTTT.